A selection of T cell receptor beta chains follows, all from one sample in a study of T-cell reconstitution after alpha-beta-depleted transplantation in children. From the PCR reads, TCRdb called clonotypes with MiXCR, one entry per CDR3 protein. The sample has 70,000 to 95,000 distinct CDR3 sequences, 15% to 19% seen once. The sequences come from PBMCs, mostly from graft donor cells, collected 180 days after TCRalphabeta/CD19-depleted stem cell transplant. These receptor sequences come from a male patient under 10 years old who had a stem cell transplant for acute lymphoblastic leukemia, so the T cells may come from the graft donor. Each CDR3 is given with its conserved first and last residue. D genes are given only for firm matches. The size field is filled for only some rows; it gives once, few, many or a size class.

abundance	d_gene	v_gene	j_gene	CDR3nt	CDR3aa
-	-	TRBV15	TRBJ1-5	TGTGCCACCAGCGGACAAAGCAATCAGCCCCAGCATTTT	CATSGQSNQPQHF
-	-	TRBV5-1	TRBJ1-1	TGCGCCAGCAGCGAACAGGAGGGCACTGAAGCTTTCTTT	CASSEQEGTEAFF
few	TRBD1	TRBV27	TRBJ2-7	TGTGCCAGCAGCCACTTGAGTCCGGGACAGGGGTTATACGAGCAGTACTTC	CASSHLSPGQGLYEQYF
many	TRBD1	TRBV6-2/TRBV6-3	TRBJ2-1	TGTGCCAGCAGCGGCGGACAGGAAAGGAGGAATGAGCAGTTCTTC	CASSGGQERRNEQFF
-	-	TRBV4-1	TRBJ2-2	TGCGCCAGCAGCCAAGATCGTAGGTACGCAAGAACCGGGGAGCTGTTTTTT	CASSQDRRYARTGELFF
-	TRBD1	TRBV20-1	TRBJ2-7	TGCAGTGCCATTCGGACAGGGGAGTACGAGCAGTACTTC	CSAIRTGEYEQYF
few	TRBD1	TRBV20-1	TRBJ2-3	TGCAGTGCTAGAGGGTGGGGACAGGGCACAGATACGCAGTATTTT	CSARGWGQGTDTQYF
few	TRBD2	TRBV20-1	TRBJ2-5	TGCAGTTTTCGGGGACTATCCACCCCTCGCCAAGAGACCCAGTACTTC	CSFRGLSTPRQETQYF
few	-	TRBV5-1	TRBJ2-7	TGCGCCAGCAGCTTAGAAGTCCCCTCCTACGAGCAGTACTTC	CASSLEVPSYEQYF
-	-	TRBV5-1	TRBJ2-7	TGCGCCAGCCGACAGGTATCCTACGAGCAGTACTTC	CASRQVSYEQYF
few	TRBD1	TRBV11-3	TRBJ2-7	TGTGCCAGCAGCTTAGAACCGGGACAGCTCTACGAGCAGTACTTC	CASSLEPGQLYEQYF
-	-	TRBV3-1	TRBJ2-6	TGTGCCAGCAGCCCCGACTGGTCTGGGGCCAACCTCCTGACTTTC	CASSPDWSGANLLTF
-	-	TRBV6-2/TRBV6-3	TRBJ2-6	TGTGCCAGCGCTACCCTCTTTGATTACCGCCAGGGCTCTCGTGGGGCCAACGTCCTGACTTTC	CASATLFDYRQGSRGANVLTF
few	-	TRBV7-2	TRBJ2-7	TGTGCCAGCAGCGGACACGGACTTCAAGGGACCTACGAGCAGTACTTC	CASSGHGLQGTYEQYF
-	TRBD1	TRBV5-5	TRBJ2-7	TGTGCCAGCAGTCGGCCGGGACAGGGATCCTACGAGCAGTACTTC	CASSRPGQGSYEQYF
-	-	TRBV7-9	TRBJ2-1	TGTGCCAGCAGCTTATCCGTGGGGGGCAATGAGCAGTTCTTC	CASSLSVGGNEQFF
few	TRBD1	TRBV12-3/TRBV12-4	TRBJ1-1	TGTGCCAGCACCCTACAGGGGGCGACTGAAGCTTTCTTT	CASTLQGATEAFF
-	-	TRBV29-1	TRBJ1-1	TGCAGCGTTGTAGGCAACGGGGTTTCTACTGAAGCTTTCTTT	CSVVGNGVSTEAFF